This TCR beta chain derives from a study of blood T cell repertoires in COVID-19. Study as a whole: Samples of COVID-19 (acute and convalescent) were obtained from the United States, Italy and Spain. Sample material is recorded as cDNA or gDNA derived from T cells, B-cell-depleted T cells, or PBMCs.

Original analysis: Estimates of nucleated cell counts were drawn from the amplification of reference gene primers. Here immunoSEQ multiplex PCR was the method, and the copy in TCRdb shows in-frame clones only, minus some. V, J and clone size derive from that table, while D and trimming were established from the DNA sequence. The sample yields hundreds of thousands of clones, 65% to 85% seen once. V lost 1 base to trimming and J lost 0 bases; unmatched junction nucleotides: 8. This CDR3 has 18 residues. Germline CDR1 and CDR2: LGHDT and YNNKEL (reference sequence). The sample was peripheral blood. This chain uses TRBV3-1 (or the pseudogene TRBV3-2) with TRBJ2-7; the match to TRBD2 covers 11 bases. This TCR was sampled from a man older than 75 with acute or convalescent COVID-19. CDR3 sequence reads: CASSQGSSGGPSSYEQYF. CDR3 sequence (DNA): TGTGCCAGCAGCCAAGGGTCTAGCGGGGGGCCGAGCTCCTACGAGCAGTACTTC.